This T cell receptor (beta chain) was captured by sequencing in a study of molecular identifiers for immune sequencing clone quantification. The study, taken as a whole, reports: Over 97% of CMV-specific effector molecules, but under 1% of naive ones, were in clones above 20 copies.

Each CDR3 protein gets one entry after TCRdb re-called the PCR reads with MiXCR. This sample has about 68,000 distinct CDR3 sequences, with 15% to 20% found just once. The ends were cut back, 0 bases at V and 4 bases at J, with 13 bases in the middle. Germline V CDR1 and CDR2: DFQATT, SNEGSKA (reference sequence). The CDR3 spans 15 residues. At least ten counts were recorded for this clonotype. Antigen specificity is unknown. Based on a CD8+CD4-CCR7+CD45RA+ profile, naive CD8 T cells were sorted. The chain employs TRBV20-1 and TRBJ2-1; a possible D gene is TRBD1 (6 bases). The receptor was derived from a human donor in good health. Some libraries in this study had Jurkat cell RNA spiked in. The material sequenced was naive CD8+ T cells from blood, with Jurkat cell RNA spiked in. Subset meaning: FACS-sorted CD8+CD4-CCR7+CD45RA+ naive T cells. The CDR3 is CSARDPGHSYNEQFF. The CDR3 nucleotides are TGCAGTGCTAGAGACCCGGGACACAGTTACAATGAGCAGTTCTTC.